A single sample is the source of the 3 T cell receptor beta chains below, sequenced in a study of vaccination effects on CD4 cells after COVID-19 (dated by TCRdb to the early 2020s). To identify antigen-specific CD4+ T cell clonotypes by their expansion, the ViraFEST assay first stimulated PBMC with viral peptide pools and then applied TCR sequencing. After approximately eleven days of culture, CD4+ T cells were isolated with the EasySep CD4+ T cell isolation kit. PCR-confirmed SARS-CoV-2 infection had occurred in convalescent patients between March and December 2020, before the Alpha, Beta and Delta variants emerged in the United States. Each participant received two doses of an mRNA SARS-CoV-2 vaccine, either BNT162b2 or mRNA-1273. No antigen has been identified for these receptors. The library was produced with the immunoSEQ multiplex PCR assay. The table comes from immuneACCESS by way of TCRdb, which keeps in-frame sequences with V and J called. Part of the clones is missing from these tables; in studies checked, under half for an unresolved V gene and the rest for unknown reasons. The sample data list fewer than 15,000 clones, and just under 75% of these were observed just once. The top ten clones comprise around a third of the sample.

The sequencing used CD4+ T cells from PBMCs cultured with HCoV-NL63 spike peptides, collected after COVID-19 vaccination. What this sample's cell subset or site label stands for: HCoV-NL63 spike overlapping peptide pool stimulation. The source of these receptors is a human donor who had a prior SARS-CoV-2 infection.

The chain uses TRBV7-2 and TRBJ1-4; D perhaps matches TRBD1 (6 bases). The germline CDR1 and CDR2 sequences are SGHTA and FQGNSA. Trimming shortened V by 1 base and J by 7 bases, and 10 bases separated the two germline ends. The CDR3 sequence is 14 residues long. Here the CDR3 reads CASSLGGAGEKLFF. CDR3 bases: TGTGCCAGCAGCTTAGGGGGGGCGGGTGAAAAACTGTTTTTT. The variable domain in full, completed from reference TRBV7-2 and TRBJ1-4, reads GAGVSQSPSNKVTEKGKDVELRCDPISGHTALYWYRQSLGQGLEFLIYFQGNSAPDKSGLPSDRFSAERTGGSVSTLTIQRTQQEDSAVYLCASSLGGAGEKLFFGSGTQLSVL.

The chain couples TRBV7-3 to TRBJ2-2, with TRBD1 matching 9 bases. Germline assignment: CDR1 SGHTA and CDR2 FQGTGA. This CDR3 has 16 amino acids. Losses at the gene ends were 6 bases for V and 4 bases for J; bases not matched to a gene: 9. The CDR3 bases are TGTGCCAGCAGTCGCACAGGGGGCTCGAGCACCGGGGAGCTGTTTTTT. Protein sequence: CASSRTGGSSTGELFF. Filled out from reference TRBV7-3 and TRBJ2-2, the complete variable domain reads GAGVSQTPSNKVTEKGKYVELRCDPISGHTALYWYRQSLGQGPEFLIYFQGTGAADDSGLPNDRFFAVRPEGSVSTLKIQRTERGDSAVYLCASSRTGGSSTGELFFGEGSRLTVL.

This chain links TRBV27 with TRBJ2-7; perhaps TRBD2 as D (6 bases). Trimming cost V 5 bases and J 3 bases, with 20 bases left between them. CDR1 MNHEY and CDR2 SMNVEV come from the germline V gene (reference sequence). This CDR3 is 16 amino acids long. CDR3 DNA sequence: TGTGCCAGCAGTCCGGGCGAGGGGACTTTCCTCTACGAGCAGTACTTC. This sequence encodes CASSPGEGTFLYEQYF.